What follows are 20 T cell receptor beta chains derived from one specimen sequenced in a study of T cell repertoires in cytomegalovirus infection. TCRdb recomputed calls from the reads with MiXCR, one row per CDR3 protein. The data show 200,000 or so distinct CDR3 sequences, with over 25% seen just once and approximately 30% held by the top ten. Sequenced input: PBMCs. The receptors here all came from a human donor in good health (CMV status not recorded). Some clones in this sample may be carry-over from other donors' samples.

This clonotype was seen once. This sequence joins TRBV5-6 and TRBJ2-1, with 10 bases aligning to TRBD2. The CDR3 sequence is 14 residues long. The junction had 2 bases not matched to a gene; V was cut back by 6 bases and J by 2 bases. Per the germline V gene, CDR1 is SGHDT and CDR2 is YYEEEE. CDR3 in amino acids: CASNSGGPYNEQFF. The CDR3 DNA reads TGTGCCAGCAATAGCGGGGGGCCCTACAATGAGCAGTTCTTC.

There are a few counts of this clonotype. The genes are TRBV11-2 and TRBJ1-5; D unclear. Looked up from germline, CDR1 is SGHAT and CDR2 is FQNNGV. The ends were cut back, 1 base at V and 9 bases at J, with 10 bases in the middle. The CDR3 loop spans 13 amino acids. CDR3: CASSLGEGLPQHF. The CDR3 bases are TGTGCCAGCAGCTTAGGGGAAGGATTGCCCCAGCATTTT.

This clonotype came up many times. CDR3 DNA: TGTGCCAGCAGCTTAACCAATGCCGGGACAGGGAGTCCCTACGAGCAGTACTTC. Residues: CASSLTNAGTGSPYEQYF. The V and J genes are TRBV7-8 and TRBJ2-7; 9 positions agree with TRBD1. J gave up 2 bases and V 2 bases, and 13 bases lay outside the gene matches. The CDR3 runs 18 residues. CDR1 is SGHVS and CDR2 is FQNEAQ in the germline V gene.

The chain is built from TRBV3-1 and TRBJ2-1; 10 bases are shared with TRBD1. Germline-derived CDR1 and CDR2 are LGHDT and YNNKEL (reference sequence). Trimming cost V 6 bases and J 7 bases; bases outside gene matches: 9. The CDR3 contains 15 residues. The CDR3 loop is CASSWGQGKGNEQFF. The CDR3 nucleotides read TGTGCCAGCAGTTGGGGACAGGGGAAGGGGAATGAGCAGTTCTTC.

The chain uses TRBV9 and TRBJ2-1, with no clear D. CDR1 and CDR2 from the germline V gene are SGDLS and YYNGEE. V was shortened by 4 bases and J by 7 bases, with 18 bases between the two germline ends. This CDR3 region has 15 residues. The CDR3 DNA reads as TGTGCCAGCAGCAAAAGGGTCCTCGACACAAATGAGCAGTTCTTC. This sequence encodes CASSKRVLDTNEQFF.

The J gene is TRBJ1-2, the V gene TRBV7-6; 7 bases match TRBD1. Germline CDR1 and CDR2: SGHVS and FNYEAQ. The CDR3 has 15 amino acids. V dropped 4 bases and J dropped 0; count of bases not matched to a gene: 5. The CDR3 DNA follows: TGTGCCAGCAGCTCTAGACAGGGTACTAACTATGGCTACACCTTC. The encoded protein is CASSSRQGTNYGYTF.

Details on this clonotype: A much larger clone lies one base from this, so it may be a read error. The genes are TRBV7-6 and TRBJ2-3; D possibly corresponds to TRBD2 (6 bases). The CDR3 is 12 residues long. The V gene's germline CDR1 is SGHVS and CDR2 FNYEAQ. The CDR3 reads CASSRDSETQYF. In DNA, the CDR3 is TGTGCCAGCAGCCGGGACTCAGAGACGCAGTATTTT.

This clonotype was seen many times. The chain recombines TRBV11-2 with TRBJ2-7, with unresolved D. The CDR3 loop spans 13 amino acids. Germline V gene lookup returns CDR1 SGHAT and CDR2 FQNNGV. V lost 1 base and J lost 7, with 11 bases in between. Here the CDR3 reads CASSLADLKEQYF. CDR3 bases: TGTGCCAGCAGCTTAGCCGACCTGAAAGAGCAGTACTTC.

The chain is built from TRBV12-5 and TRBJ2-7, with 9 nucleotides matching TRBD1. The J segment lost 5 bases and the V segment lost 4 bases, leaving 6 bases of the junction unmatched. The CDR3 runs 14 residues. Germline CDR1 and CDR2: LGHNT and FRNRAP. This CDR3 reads CASGWGQGAHEQYF. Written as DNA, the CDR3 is TGTGCTAGTGGTTGGGGACAGGGAGCCCACGAGCAGTACTTC.

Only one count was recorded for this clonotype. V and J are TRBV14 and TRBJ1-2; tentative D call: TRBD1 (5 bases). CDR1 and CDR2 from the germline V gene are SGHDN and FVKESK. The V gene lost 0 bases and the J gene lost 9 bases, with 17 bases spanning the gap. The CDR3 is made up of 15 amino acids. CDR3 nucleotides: TGTGCCAGCAGCCAAGATCTCGCAGGGATCGGTCGCTACACCTTC. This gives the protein CASSQDLAGIGRYTF.

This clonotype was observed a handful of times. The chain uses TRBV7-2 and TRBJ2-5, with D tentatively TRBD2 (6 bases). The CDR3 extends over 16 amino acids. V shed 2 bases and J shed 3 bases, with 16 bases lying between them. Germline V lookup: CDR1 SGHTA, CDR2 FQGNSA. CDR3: CASSLNPREREETQYF. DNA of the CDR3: TGTGCCAGCAGCTTAAACCCTCGCGAGCGGGAAGAGACCCAGTACTTC.

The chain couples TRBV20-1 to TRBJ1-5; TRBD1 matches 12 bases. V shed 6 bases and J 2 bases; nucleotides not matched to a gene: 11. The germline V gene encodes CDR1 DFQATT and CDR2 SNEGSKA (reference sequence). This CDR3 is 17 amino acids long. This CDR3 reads CSARKGTGGAGNQPQHF. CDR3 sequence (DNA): TGCAGTGCCAGGAAAGGGACAGGGGGCGCCGGCAATCAGCCCCAGCATTTT.

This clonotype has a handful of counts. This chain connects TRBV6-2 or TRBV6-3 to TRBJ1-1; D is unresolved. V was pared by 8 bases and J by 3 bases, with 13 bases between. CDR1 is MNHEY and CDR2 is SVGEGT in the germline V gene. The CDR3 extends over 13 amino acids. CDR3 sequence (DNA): TGTGCCAGCGGCTTCCAGGACGACACTGAAGCTTTCTTT. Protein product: CASGFQDDTEAFF.

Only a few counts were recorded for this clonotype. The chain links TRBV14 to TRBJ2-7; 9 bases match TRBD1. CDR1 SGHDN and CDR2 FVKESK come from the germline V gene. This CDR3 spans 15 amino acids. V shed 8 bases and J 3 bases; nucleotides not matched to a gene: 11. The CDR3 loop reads CASGPGDRVIYEQYF. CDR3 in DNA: TGTGCCAGCGGACCCGGGGACAGGGTAATCTACGAGCAGTACTTC.

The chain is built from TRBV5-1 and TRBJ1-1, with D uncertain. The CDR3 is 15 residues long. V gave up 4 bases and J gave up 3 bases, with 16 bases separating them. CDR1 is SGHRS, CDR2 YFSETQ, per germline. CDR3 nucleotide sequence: TGCGCCAGCAGCGCCCCCCCCCCCGGGGACACTGAAGCTTTCTTT. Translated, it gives CASSAPPPGDTEAFF.

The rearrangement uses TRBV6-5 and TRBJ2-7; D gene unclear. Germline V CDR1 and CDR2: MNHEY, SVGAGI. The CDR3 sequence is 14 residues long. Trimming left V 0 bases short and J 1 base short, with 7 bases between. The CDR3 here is CASSYSRVSYEQYF. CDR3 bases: TGTGCCAGCAGTTACTCGCGAGTATCCTACGAGCAGTACTTC.

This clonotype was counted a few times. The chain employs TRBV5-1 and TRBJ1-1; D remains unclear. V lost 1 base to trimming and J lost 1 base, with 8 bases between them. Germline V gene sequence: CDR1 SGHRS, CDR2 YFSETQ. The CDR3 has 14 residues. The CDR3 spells CASSLSVANTEAFF. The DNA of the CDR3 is TGCGCCAGCAGCTTGTCCGTCGCGAACACTGAAGCTTTCTTT.

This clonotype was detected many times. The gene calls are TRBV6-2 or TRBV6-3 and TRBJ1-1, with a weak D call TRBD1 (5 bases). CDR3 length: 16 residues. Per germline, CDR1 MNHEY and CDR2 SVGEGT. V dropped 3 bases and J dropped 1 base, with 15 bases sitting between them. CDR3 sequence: CASSYPGRLANTEAFF. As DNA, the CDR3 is TGTGCCAGCAGTTATCCGGGACGTTTAGCGAACACTGAAGCTTTCTTT.

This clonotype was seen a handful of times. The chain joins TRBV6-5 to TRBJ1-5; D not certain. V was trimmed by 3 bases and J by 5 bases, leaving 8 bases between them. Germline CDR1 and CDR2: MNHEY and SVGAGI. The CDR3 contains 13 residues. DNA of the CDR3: TGTGCCAGCAGTTATATGGTGGATCAGCCCCAGCATTTT. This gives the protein CASSYMVDQPQHF.

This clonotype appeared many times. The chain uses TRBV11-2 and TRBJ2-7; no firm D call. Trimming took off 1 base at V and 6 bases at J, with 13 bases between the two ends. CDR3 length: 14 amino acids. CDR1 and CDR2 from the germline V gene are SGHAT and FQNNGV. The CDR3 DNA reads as TGTGCCAGCAGCTTAGCAACCCAAGGCGTCGAGCAGTACTTC. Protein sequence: CASSLATQGVEQYF.